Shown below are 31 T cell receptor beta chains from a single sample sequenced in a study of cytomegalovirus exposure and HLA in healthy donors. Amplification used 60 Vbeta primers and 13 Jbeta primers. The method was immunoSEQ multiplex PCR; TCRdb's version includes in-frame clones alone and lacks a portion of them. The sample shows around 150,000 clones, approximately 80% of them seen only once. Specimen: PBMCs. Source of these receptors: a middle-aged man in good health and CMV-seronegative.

The CDR3 region is CASSLDTTVSYEQYF. In nucleotides, the CDR3 is TGTGCCAGCAGCTTAGACACTACCGTATCCTACGAGCAGTACTTC. This chain uses TRBV11-2 with TRBJ2-7, with D unclear. V was trimmed by 0 bases and J by 1 base, leaving 10 bases between them. Germline V lookup: CDR1 SGHAT, CDR2 FQNNGV. The CDR3 is 15 residues long.

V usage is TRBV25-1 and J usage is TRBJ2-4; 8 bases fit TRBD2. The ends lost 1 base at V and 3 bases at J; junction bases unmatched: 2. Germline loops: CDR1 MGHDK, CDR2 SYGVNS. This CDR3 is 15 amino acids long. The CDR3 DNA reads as TGTGCCAGCAGTGAATTGGCGGGGGGCAAAAACATTCAGTACTTC. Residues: CASSELAGGKNIQYF. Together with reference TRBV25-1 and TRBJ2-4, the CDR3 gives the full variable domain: EADIYQTPRYLVIGTGKKITLECSQTMGHDKMYWYQQDPGMELHLIHYSYGVNSTEKGDLSSESTVSRIRTEHFPLTLESARPSHTSQYLCASSELAGGKNIQYFGAGTRLSVL.

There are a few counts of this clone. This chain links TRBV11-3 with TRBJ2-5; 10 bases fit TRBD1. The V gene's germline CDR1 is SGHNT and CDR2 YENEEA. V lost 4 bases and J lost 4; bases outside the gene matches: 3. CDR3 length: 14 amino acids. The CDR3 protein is CASSSGQGGETQYF. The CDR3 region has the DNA TGTGCCAGCAGCTCTGGACAGGGGGGAGAGACCCAGTACTTC.

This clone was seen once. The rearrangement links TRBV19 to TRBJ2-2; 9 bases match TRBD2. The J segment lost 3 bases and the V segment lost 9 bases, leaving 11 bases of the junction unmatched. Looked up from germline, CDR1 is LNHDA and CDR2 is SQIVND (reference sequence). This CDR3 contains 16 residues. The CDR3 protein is CASRDFAGGHTGELFF. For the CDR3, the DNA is TGTGCCAGCAGGGACTTTGCGGGAGGGCACACCGGGGAGCTGTTTTTT.

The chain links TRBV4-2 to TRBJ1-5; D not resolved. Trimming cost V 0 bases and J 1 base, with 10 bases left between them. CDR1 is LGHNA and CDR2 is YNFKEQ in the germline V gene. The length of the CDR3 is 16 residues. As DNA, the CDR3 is TGTGCCAGCAGCCAAGATCTGGGCAGGAGCAATCAGCCCCAGCATTTT. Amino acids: CASSQDLGRSNQPQHF.

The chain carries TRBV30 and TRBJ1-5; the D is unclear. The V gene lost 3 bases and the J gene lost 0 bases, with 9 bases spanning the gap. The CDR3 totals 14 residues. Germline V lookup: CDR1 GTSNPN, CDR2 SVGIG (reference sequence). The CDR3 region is CAWSAGASNQPQHF. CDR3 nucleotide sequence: TGTGCCTGGAGCGCCGGAGCTAGCAATCAGCCCCAGCATTTT.

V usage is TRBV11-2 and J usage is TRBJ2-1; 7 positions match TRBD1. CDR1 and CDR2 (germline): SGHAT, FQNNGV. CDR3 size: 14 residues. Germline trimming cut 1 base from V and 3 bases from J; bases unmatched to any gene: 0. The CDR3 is CASSLGTGYNEQFF. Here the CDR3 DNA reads TGTGCCAGCAGCTTAGGGACAGGCTACAATGAGCAGTTCTTC.

The CDR3 loop reads CASTWAGLEGSDNSPLHF. DNA of the CDR3: TGCGCCAGCACCTGGGCTGGCCTCGAGGGTTCCGATAATTCACCCCTCCACTTT. The chain couples TRBV10-1 to TRBJ1-6; no firm D call. Looked up from germline, CDR1 is WNHNN and CDR2 is SYGVQD (reference sequence). The CDR3 runs 18 residues. V gave up 7 bases and J gave up 5 bases, with 24 bases separating them.

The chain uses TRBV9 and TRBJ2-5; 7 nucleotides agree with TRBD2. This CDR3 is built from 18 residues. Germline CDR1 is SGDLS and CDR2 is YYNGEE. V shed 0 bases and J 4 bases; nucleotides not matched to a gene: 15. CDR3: CASSVEWNGRESTETQYF. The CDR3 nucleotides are TGTGCCAGCAGCGTAGAGTGGAACGGGCGGGAGTCTACAGAGACCCAGTACTTC. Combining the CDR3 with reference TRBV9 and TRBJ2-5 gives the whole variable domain DSGVTQTPKHLITATGQRVTLRCSPRSGDLSVYWYQQSLDQGLQFLIQYYNGEERAKGNILERFSAQQFPDLHSELNLSSLELGDSALYFCASSVEWNGRESTETQYFGPGTRLLVL.

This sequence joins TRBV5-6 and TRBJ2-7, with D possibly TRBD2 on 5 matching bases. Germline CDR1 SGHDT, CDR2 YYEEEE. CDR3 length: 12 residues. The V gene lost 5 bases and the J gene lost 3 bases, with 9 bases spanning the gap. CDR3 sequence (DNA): TGTGCCAGCAGTTCGGGAATCTACGAGCAGTACTTC. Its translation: CASSSGIYEQYF. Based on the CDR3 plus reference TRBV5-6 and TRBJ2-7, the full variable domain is DAGVTQSPTHLIKTRGQQVTLRCSPKSGHDTVSWYQQALGQGPQFIFQYYEEEERQRGNFPDRFSGHQFPNYSSELNVNALLLGDSALYLCASSSGIYEQYFGPGTRLTVT.

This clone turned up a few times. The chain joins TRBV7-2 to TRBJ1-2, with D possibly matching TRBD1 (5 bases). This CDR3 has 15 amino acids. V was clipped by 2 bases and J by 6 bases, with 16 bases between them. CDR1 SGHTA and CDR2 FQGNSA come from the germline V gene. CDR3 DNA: TGTGCCAGCAGCTTATGGGAGGGGCTGGTGGATGGCTACACCTTC. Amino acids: CASSLWEGLVDGYTF. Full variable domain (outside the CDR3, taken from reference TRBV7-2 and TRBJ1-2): GAGVSQSPSNKVTEKGKDVELRCDPISGHTALYWYRQSLGQGLEFLIYFQGNSAPDKSGLPSDRFSAERTGGSVSTLTIQRTQQEDSAVYLCASSLWEGLVDGYTFGSGTRLTVV.

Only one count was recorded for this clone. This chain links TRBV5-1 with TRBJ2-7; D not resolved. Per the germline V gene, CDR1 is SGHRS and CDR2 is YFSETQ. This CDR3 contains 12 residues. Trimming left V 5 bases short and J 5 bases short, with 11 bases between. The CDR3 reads CASSLRDNEQYF. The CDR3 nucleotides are TGCGCCAGCAGTCTCCGAGACAACGAGCAGTACTTC.

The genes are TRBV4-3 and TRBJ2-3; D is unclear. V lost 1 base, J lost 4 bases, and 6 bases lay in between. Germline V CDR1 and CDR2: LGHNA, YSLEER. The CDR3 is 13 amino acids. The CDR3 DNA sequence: TGCGCCAGCAGCCAAGCCCCTCCAGATACGCAGTATTTT. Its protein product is CASSQAPPDTQYF.

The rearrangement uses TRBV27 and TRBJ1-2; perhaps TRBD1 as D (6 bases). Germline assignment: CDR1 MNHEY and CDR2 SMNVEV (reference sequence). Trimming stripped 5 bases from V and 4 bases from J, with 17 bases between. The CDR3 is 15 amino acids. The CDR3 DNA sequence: TGTGCCAGCAGTCCCGGACAGCTTCTTGCCTATGGCTACACCTTC. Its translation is CASSPGQLLAYGYTF.

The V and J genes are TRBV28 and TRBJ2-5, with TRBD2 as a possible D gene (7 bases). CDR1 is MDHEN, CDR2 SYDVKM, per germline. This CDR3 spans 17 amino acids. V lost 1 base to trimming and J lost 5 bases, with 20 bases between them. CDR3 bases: TGTGCCAGCAGTTTATCGGGGGGCGGCGGAGGGGGGGAGACCCAGTACTTC. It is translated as CASSLSGGGGGGETQYF. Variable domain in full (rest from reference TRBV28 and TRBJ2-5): DVKVTQSSRYLVKRTGEKVFLECVQDMDHENMFWYRQDPGLGLRLIYFSYDVKMKEKGDIPEGYSVSREKKERFSLILESASTNQTSMYLCASSLSGGGGGGETQYFGPGTRLLVL.

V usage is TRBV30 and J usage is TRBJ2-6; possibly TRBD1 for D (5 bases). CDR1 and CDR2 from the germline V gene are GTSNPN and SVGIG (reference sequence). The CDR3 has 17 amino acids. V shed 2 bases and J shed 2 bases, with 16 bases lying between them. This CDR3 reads CAWSITGWGAGANVLTF. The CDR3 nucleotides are TGTGCCTGGAGTATAACCGGGTGGGGCGCTGGGGCCAACGTCCTGACTTTC.

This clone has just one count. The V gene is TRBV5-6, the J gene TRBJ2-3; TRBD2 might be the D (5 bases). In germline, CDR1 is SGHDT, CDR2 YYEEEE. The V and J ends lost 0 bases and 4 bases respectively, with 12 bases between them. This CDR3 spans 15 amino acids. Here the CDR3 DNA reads TGTGCCAGCAGCTTGGTGGCGGGTAAGGCAGATACGCAGTATTTT. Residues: CASSLVAGKADTQYF.

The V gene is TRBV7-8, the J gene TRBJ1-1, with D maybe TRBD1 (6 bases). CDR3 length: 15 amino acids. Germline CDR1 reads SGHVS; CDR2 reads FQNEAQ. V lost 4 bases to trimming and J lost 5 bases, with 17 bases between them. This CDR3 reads CASSSHSGAGTEAFF. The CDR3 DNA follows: TGTGCCAGCAGCTCGCACTCAGGGGCCGGAACTGAAGCTTTCTTT.

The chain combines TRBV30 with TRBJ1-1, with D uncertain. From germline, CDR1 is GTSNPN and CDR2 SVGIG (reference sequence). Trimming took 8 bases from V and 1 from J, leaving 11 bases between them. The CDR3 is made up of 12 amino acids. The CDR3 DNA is TGTGCCCAGAAACATGGGAACACTGAAGCTTTCTTT. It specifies CAQKHGNTEAFF.

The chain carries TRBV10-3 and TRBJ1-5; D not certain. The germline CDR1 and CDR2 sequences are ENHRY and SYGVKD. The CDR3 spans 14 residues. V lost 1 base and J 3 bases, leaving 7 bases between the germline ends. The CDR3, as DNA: TGTGCCATCAGTGAGTGGCAGGACAATCAGCCCCAGCATTTT. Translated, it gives CAISEWQDNQPQHF.

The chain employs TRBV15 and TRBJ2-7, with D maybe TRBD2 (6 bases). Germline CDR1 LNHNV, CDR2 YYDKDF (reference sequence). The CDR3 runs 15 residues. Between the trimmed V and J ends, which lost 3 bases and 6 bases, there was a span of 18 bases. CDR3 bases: TGTGCCACCAGCAGTGGTCCCGGGAGACCCGGCGAGCAGTACTTC. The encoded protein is CATSSGPGRPGEQYF.

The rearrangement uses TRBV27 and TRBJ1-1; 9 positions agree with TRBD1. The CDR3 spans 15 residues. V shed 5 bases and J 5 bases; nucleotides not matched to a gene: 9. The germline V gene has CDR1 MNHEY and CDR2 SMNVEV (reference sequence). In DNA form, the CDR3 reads TGTGCCAGCAGTAGATTACAGGGGGCTTGGACTGAAGCTTTCTTT. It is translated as CASSRLQGAWTEAFF.

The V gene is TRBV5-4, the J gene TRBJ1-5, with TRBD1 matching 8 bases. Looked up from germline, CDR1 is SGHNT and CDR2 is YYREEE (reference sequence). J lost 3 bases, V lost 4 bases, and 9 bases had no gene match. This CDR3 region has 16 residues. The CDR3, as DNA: TGTGCCAGCAGCCGAGGGACAGGCGCCACCAATCAGCCCCAGCATTTT. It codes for CASSRGTGATNQPQHF.

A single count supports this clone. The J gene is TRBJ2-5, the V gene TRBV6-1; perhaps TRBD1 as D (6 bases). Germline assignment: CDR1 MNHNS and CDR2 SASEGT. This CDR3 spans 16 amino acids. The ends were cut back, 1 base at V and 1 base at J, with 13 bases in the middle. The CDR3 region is CASSEVRQGPQETQYF. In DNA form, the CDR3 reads TGTGCCAGCAGTGAAGTGAGGCAGGGGCCCCAAGAGACCCAGTACTTC.

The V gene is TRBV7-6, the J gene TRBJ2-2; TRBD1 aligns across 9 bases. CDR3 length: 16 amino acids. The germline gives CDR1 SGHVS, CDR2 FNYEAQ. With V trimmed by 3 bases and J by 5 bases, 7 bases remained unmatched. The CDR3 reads CASSFATGGQTGELFF. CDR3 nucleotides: TGTGCCAGCAGCTTCGCTACAGGGGGCCAGACCGGGGAGCTGTTTTTT. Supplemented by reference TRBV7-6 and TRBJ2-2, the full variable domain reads GAGVSQSPRYKVTKRGQDVALRCDPISGHVSLYWYRQALGQGPEFLTYFNYEAQQDKSGLPNDRFSAERPEGSISTLTIQRTEQRDSAMYRCASSFATGGQTGELFFGEGSRLTVL.

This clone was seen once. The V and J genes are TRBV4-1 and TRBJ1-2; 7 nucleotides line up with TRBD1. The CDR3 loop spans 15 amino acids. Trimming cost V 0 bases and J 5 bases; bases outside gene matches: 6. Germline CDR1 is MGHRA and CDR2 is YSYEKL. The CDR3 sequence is CASSQDRDRRYGYTF. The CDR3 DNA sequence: TGCGCCAGCAGCCAAGACCGGGACAGACGTTATGGCTACACCTTC.

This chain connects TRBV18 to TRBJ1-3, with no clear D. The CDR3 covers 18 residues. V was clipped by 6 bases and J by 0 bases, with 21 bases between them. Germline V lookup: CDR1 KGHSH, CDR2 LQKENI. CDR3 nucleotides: TGTGCCAGCTCCCAAACTTACCCCGGAGGAGCCTCTGGAAACACCATATATTTT. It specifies CASSQTYPGGASGNTIYF.

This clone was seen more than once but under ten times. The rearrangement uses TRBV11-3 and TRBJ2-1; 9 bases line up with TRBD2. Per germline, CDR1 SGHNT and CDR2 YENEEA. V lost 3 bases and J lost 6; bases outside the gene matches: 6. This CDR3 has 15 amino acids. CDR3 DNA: TGTGCCAGCAGCTTGGCGGGGGGGCTAGGCAATGAGCAGTTCTTC. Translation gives CASSLAGGLGNEQFF.

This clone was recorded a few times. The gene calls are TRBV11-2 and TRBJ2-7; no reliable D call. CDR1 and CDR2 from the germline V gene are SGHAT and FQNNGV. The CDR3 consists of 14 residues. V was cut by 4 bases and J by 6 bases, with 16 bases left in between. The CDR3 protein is CASSSGRRQREQYF. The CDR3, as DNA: TGTGCCAGCAGCTCGGGTCGGCGGCAGCGCGAGCAGTACTTC.

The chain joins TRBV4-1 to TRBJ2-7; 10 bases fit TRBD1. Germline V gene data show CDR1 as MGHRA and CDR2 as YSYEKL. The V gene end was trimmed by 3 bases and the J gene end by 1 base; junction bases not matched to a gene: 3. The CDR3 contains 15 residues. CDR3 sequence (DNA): TGCGCCAGCAGCCACGGACAGGGGGTTTCCTACGAGCAGTACTTC. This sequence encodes CASSHGQGVSYEQYF.

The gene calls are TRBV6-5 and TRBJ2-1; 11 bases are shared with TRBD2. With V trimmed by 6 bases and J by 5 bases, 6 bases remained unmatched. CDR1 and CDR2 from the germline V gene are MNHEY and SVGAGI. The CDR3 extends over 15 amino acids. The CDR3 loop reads CASSPGTSGNNEQFF. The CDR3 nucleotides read TGTGCCAGCAGCCCCGGGACTAGCGGAAACAATGAGCAGTTCTTC.